This TCR beta chain was identified during a study of T cell responses to AZD1222 COVID-19 vaccine. Whole-study results and caveats: Clonal diversity was possibly underestimated, and white British individuals and females predominated among donors. Repertoire sampling occurred only after the peak T cell response. Unmutated regions of variants are reportedly targeted by nearly half of spike-specific TCRs.

Pooling covered second doses at about 4 or about 12 weeks. The table came from immunoSEQ multiplex PCR; TCRdb's copy has only in-frame clones and leaves some out. The sample has approximately 75,000 clones, around 90% seen once. As regards this clone: Its antigen is unidentified.

The germline V gene encodes CDR1 WNHNN and CDR2 SYGVQD (reference sequence). The V and J ends lost 5 bases and 5 bases respectively, with 10 bases between them. The CDR3 extends over 13 amino acids. The chain couples TRBV10-1 to TRBJ1-5, with D tentatively TRBD1 (5 bases). The sequences come from peripheral blood, collected 28 days after the second AZD1222 dose. The TCR comes from an adult who received the AZD1222 COVID-19 vaccine. CDR3 in DNA: TGCGCCAGCAGTTCATCAGGGTATCAGCCCCAGCATTTT. Translated, it gives CASSSSGYQPQHF.